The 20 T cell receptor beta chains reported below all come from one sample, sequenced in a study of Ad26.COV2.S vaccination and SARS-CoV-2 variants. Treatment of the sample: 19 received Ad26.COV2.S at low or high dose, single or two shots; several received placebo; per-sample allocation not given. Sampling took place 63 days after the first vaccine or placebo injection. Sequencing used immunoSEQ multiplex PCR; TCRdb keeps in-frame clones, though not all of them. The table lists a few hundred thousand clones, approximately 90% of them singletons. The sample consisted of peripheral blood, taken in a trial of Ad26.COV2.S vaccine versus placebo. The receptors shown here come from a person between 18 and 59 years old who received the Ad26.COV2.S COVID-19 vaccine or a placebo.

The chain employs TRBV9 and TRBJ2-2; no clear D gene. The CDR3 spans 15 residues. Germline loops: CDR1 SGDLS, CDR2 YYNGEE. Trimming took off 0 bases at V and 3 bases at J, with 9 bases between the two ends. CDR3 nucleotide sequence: TGTGCCAGCAGCGTAGGGCGACGGGACACCGGGGAGCTGTTTTTT. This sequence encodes CASSVGRRDTGELFF.

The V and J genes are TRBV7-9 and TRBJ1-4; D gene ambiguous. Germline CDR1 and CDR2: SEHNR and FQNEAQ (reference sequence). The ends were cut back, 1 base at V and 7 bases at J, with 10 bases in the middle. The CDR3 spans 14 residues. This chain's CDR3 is CASSLVSGFEKLFF. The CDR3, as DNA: TGTGCCAGCAGCTTAGTATCCGGGTTTGAAAAACTGTTTTTT. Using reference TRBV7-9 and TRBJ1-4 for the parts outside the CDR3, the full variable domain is DTGVSQNPRHKITKRGQNVTFRCDPISEHNRLYWYRQTLGQGPEFLTYFQNEAQLEKSRLLSDRFSAERPKGSFSTLEIQRTEQGDSAMYLCASSLVSGFEKLFFGSGTQLSVL.

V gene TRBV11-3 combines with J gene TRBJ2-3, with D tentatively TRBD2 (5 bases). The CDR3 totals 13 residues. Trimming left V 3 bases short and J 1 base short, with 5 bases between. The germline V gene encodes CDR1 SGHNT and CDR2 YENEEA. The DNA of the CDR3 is TGTGCCAGCAGCTTGGAGGGCACAGATACGCAGTATTTT. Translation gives CASSLEGTDTQYF. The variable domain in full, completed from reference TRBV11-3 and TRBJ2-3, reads EAGVVQSPRYKIIEKKQPVAFWCNPISGHNTLYWYLQNLGQGPELLIRYENEEAVDDSQLPKDRFSAERLKGVDSTLKIQPAELGDSAVYLCASSLEGTDTQYFGPGTRLTVL.

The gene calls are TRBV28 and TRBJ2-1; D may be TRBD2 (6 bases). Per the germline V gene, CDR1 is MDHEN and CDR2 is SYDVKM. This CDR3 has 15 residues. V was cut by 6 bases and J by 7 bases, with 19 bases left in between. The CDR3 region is CASRLAALPANEQFF. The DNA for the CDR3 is TGTGCCAGCAGATTAGCGGCCCTCCCGGCGAATGAGCAGTTCTTC.

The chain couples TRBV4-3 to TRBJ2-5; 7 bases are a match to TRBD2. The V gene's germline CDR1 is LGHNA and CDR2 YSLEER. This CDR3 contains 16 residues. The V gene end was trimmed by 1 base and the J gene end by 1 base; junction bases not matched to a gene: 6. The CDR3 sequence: CASSQALAVVQETQYF. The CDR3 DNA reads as TGCGCCAGCAGCCAAGCGCTAGCGGTTGTCCAAGAGACCCAGTACTTC.

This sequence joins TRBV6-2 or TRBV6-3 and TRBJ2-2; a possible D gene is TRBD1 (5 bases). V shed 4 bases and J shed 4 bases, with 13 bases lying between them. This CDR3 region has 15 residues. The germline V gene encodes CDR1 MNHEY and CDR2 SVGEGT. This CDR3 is CASSSAQGITGELFF. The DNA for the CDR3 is TGTGCCAGCAGTTCCGCGCAGGGAATCACCGGGGAGCTGTTTTTT.

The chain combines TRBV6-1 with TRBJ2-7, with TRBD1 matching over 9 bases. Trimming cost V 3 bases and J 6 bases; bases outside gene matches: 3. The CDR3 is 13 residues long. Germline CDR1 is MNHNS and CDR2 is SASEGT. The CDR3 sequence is CASSDPDRGEQYF. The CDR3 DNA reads TGTGCCAGCAGTGACCCGGACAGGGGCGAGCAGTACTTC.

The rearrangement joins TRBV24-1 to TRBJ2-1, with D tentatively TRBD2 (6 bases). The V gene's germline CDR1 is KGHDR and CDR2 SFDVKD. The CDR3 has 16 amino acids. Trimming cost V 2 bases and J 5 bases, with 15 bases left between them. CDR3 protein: CATSDSVGGSDNEQFF. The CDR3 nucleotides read TGTGCCACCAGTGATTCGGTGGGGGGATCCGACAATGAGCAGTTCTTC.

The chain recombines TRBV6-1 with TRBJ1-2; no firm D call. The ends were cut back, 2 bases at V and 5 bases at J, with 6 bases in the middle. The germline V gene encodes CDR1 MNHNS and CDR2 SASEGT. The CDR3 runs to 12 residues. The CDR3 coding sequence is TGTGCCAGCAGTGAAATGTTATATGGCTACACCTTC. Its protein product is CASSEMLYGYTF.

The CDR3 is CASSQGGTYTEAFF. In DNA form, the CDR3 reads TGTGCCAGCAGCCAAGGGGGGACGTACACTGAAGCTTTCTTT. V gene TRBV14 combines with J gene TRBJ1-1; a possible D gene is TRBD1 (5 bases). Germline V CDR1 and CDR2: SGHDN, FVKESK. This CDR3 contains 14 residues. The ends were cut back, 1 base at V and 3 bases at J, with 9 bases in the middle.

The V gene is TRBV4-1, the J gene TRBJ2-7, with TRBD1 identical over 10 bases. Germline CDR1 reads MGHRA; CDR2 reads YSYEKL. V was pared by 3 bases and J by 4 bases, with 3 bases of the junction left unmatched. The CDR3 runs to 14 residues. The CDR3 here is CASSHSGQGYEQYF. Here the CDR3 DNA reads TGCGCCAGCAGCCATTCGGGACAGGGGTACGAGCAGTACTTC.

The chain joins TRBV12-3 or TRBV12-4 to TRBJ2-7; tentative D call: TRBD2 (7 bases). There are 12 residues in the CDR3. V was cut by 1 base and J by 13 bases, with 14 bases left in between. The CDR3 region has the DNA TGTGCCAGCAGTTTAGAGGGGGGGCGCCTTTACTTC. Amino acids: CASSLEGGRLYF.

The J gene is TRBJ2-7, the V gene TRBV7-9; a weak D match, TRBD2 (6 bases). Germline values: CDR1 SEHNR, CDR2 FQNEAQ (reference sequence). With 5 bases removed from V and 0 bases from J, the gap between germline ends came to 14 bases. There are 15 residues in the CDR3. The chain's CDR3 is CASSPGVAASYEQYF. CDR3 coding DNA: TGTGCCAGCAGCCCCGGGGTAGCGGCCTCCTACGAGCAGTACTTC.

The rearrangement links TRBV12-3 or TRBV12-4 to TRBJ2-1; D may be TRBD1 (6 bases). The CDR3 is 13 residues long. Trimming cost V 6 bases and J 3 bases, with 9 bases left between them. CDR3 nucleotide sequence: TGTGCCAGCAGACAGGGCTACTACAATGAGCAGTTCTTC. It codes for CASRQGYYNEQFF.

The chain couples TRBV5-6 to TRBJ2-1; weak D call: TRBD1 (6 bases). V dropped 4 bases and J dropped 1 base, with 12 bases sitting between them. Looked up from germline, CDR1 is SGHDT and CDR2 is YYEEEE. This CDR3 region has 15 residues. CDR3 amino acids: CASSAGVVSYNEQFF. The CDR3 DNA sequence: TGTGCCAGCAGCGCAGGGGTAGTTTCCTACAATGAGCAGTTCTTC.

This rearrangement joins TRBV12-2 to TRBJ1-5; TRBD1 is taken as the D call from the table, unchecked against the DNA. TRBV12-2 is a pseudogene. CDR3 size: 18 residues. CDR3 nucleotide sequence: TGTGCAAGTCGCTTACAGGGTGGGGTGCCTGATAGCAATCAGCCCCAGCATTTT. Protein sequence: CASRLQGGVPDSNQPQHF.

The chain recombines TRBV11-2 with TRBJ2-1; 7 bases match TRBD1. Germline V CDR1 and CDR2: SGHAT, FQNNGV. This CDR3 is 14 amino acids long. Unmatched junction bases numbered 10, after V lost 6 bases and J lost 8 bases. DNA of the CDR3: TGTGCCAGCAGTAGTGTGACAGGGTGGGATGAGCAGTTCTTC. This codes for CASSSVTGWDEQFF.

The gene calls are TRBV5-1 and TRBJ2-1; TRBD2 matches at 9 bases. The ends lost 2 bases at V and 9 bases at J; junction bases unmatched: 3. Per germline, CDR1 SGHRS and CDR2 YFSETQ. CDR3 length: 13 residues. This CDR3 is CASSFMREGEQFF. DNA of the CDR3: TGCGCCAGCAGCTTTATGCGGGAGGGTGAGCAGTTCTTC. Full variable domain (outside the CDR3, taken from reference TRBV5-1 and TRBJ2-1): KAGVTQTPRYLIKTRGQQVTLSCSPISGHRSVSWYQQTPGQGLQFLFEYFSETQRNKGNFPGRFSGRQFSNSRSEMNVSTLELGDSALYLCASSFMREGEQFFGPGTRLTVL.

The CDR3 loop reads CASSLLSVTGELFF. CDR3 DNA sequence: TGTGCCAGCAGCTTGCTTTCCGTCACCGGGGAGCTGTTTTTT. The chain combines TRBV7-9 with TRBJ2-2; D unresolved. CDR1 is SEHNR, CDR2 FQNEAQ, per germline (reference sequence). The CDR3 spans 14 residues. V was clipped by 3 bases and J by 4 bases, with 9 bases between them.

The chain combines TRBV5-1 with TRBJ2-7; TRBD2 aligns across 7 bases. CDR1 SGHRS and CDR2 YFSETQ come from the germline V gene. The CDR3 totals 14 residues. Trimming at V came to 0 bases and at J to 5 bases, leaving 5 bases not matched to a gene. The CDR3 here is CASSLVQGGDEQYF. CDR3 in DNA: TGCGCCAGCAGCTTGGTCCAGGGAGGGGACGAGCAGTACTTC.